Listed below are T cell receptor beta chains from one sample, sequenced in a study of shared clonotypes between healthy human individuals. Repertoires were generated with immunoSEQ multiplex PCR, while TCRdb's copy carries only in-frame clones and drops some. Of hundreds of thousands of clones listed, 55% to 85% are singletons. Sample: memory CD4+ T cells sorted from blood. The receptor source for this set is a woman aged 25 to 39 in good health. The CDR3 runs from the conserved cysteine through the conserved F or W. A D gene is named only where the DNA matches it firmly. The size field is filled for only some rows; it gives once, few, many or a size class.

clone size | J gene | CDR3 length | V gene | D gene | CDR3 protein | CDR3 DNA
. | TRBJ1-5 | 12 | TRBV6-1 | . | CASRETDQPQHF | TGTGCCAGCAGAGAGACGGATCAGCCCCAGCATTTT
. | TRBJ1-5 | 14 | TRBV28 | TRBD1 | CAGRGKFSNQPQHF | TGTGCCGGCAGGGGGAAGTTTAGCAATCAGCCCCAGCATTTT
. | TRBJ2-5 | 16 | TRBV11-2 | TRBD1 | CASSLVRGREQETQYF | TGTGCCAGCAGCTTAGTCAGGGGGCGTGAACAAGAGACCCAGTACTTC
. | TRBJ2-1 | 11 | TRBV2 | . | CASLRSVEQFF | TGTGCCAGCTTGCGTAGCGTTGAGCAGTTCTTC
. | TRBJ2-2 | 18 | TRBV11-2 | TRBD2 | CASSSTRGTSGNTGELFF | TGTGCCAGCAGCTCCACTCGCGGGACTAGCGGTAACACCGGGGAGCTGTTTTTT
. | TRBJ2-7 | 13 | TRBV18 | . | CASSRTNSYEQYF | TGTGCCAGCTCAAGGACAAACTCCTACGAGCAGTACTTC
. | TRBJ1-5 | 15 | TRBV6-4 | TRBD1 | CASTDRGLSNQPQHF | TGTGCCAGCACCGACAGGGGGCTAAGCAATCAGCCCCAGCATTTT
few | TRBJ1-5 | 15 | TRBV27 | . | CASSLGGGSNQPQHF | TGTGCCAGCAGTTTAGGGGGGGGGAGCAATCAGCCCCAGCATTTT
few | TRBJ1-1 | 14 | TRBV2 | . | CASSPPLSFFRAFF | TGTGCCAGCAGTCCCCCCCTCAGTTTTTTTAGAGCTTTCTTT
. | TRBJ2-1 | 14 | TRBV5-1 | TRBD2 | CASSATSGDNEQFF | TGCGCCAGCAGCGCTACTAGCGGGGACAATGAGCAGTTCTTC
. | TRBJ2-7 | 12 | TRBV7-2 | . | CASSFDRYEQYF | TGTGCCAGCAGCTTTGACAGGTACGAGCAGTACTTC
. | TRBJ1-2 | 13 | TRBV6-5 | . | CASSYQGDYGYTF | TGTGCCAGCAGTTATCAGGGAGACTATGGCTACACCTTC
. | TRBJ1-1 | 12 | TRBV27 | . | CASKSANIGAFF | TGTGCCAGCAAATCAGCGAACATAGGAGCTTTCTTT
once | TRBJ2-1 | 12 | TRBV28 | . | CASSYRYNEQFF | TGTGCCAGCAGTTATCGTTACAATGAGCAGTTCTTC
many | TRBJ1-3 | 12 | TRBV7-9 | . | CASSPSGNTIYF | TGTGCCAGCAGCCCTTCTGGAAACACCATATATTTT
once | TRBJ2-1 | 15 | TRBV29-1 | TRBD2 | CSVEPGLVGGNEQFF | TGCAGCGTTGAACCGGGACTAGTGGGGGGGAATGAGCAGTTCTTC
. | TRBJ2-3 | 15 | TRBV19 | . | CASTKAPDTTDTQYF | TGTGCCAGCACCAAGGCGCCAGACACCACAGATACGCAGTATTTT
. | TRBJ2-1 | 14 | TRBV6-6 | . | CASVLGGSYNEQFF | TGTGCCAGTGTCCTCGGCGGATCCTACAATGAGCAGTTCTTC
. | TRBJ1-6 | 13 | TRBV27 | . | CASTTFGGSPLHF | TGTGCCAGTACCACCTTCGGCGGATCACCCCTCCACTTT
once | TRBJ1-3 | 13 | TRBV10-3 | . | CAIGSHSGNTIYF | TGTGCCATCGGCAGCCACTCTGGAAACACCATATATTTT
. | TRBJ2-7 | 15 | TRBV30 | TRBD2 | CAWSKPWTSGSEQYF | TGTGCCTGGAGTAAGCCCTGGACTAGCGGGAGCGAGCAGTACTTC
. | TRBJ2-7 | 14 | TRBV28 | . | CASRPAGRSYEQYF | TGTGCCAGCAGGCCGGCAGGACGCTCCTACGAGCAGTACTTC
. | TRBJ2-7 | 12 | TRBV5-4 | . | CASSLVQREQYF | TGTGCCAGCAGCTTGGTTCAGCGAGAGCAGTACTTC